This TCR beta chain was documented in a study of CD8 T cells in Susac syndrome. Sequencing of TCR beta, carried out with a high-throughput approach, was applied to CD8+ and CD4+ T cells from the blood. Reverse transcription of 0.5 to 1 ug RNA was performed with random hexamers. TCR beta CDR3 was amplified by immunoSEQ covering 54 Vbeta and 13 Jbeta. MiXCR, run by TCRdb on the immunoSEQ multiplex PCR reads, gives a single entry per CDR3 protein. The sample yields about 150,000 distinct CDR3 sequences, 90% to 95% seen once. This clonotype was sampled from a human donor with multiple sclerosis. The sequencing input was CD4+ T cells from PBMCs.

The CDR3, as DNA: TGTGCCACCGGCGAGGGGACTTATAGCAATCAGCCCCAGCATTTT. Protein: CATGEGTYSNQPQHF. The rearrangement links TRBV10-3 to TRBJ1-5; possible D gene TRBD1, 5 bases. CDR1 is ENHRY, CDR2 SYGVKD, per germline. V lost 10 bases and J lost 0, with 16 bases in between. The CDR3 is 15 amino acids.